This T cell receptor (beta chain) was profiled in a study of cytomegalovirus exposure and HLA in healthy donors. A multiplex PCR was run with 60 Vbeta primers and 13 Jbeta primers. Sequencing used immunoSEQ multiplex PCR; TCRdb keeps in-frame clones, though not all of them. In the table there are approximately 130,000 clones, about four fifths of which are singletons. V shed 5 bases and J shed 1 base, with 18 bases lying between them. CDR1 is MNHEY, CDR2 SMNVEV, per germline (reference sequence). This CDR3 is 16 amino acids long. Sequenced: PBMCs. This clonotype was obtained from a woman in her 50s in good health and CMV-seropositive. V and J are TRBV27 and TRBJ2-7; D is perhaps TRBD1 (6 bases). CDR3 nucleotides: TGTGCCAGCAGTCCAGGGGCTAGATTGGGGTCCTACGAGCAGTACTTC. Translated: CASSPGARLGSYEQYF.